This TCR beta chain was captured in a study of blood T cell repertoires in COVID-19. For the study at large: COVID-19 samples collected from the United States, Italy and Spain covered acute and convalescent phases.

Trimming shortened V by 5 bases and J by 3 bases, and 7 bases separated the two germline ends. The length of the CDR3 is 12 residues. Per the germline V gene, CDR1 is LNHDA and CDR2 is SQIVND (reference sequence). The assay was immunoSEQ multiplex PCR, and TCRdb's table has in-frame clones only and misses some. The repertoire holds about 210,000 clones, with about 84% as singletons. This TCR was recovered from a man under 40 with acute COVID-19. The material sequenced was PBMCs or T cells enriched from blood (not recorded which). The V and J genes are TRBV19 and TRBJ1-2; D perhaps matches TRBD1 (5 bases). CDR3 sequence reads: CASSRRDYGYTF. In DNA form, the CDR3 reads TGTGCCAGTAGTCGCAGGGACTATGGCTACACCTTC.